The clone carrying this T cell receptor beta chain was seen at least ten times. The antigen remains undetermined. The data were taken from a study of neurological immune-mediated disorders. Broader study findings: Phylogenetically, 18 of 34 multiple sclerosis patients' repertoires fell into one related-CDR3 cluster, a possible signature.

Trimming stripped 0 bases from V and 9 bases from J, with 12 bases between. The CDR3 has 15 residues. CDR1 KGHSH and CDR2 LQKENI come from the germline V gene. The unsorted libraries had their origin in 2 million PBMCs stored at -80 C. The cDNA came from 5'RACE, which used 10-nucleotide random UMIs. Every sequencing run generated over 190 million TCR-beta sequences from 15-18 subjects. TCRdb re-called the 5' RACE reads through MiXCR, storing one row per CDR3 protein. The top ten clones hold over 1% of a sample with 110,000 or so distinct CDR3 sequences, roughly 3.1% of them seen once. The J gene is TRBJ1-6, the V gene TRBV18; no reliable D call. This clonotype was obtained from a woman in her 30s with multiple sclerosis. Material: PBMCs. The CDR3 nucleotides read TGTGCCAGCTCACCACCGGGATCGGGGATTTCACCCCTCCACTTT. This encodes CASSPPGSGISPLHF. Variable domain in full (rest from reference TRBV18 and TRBJ1-6): NAGVMQNPRHLVRRRGQEARLRCSPMKGHSHVYWYRQLPEEGLKFMVYLQKENIIDESGMPKERFSAEFPKEGPSILRIQQVVRGDSAAYFCASSPPGSGISPLHFGNGTRLTVT.